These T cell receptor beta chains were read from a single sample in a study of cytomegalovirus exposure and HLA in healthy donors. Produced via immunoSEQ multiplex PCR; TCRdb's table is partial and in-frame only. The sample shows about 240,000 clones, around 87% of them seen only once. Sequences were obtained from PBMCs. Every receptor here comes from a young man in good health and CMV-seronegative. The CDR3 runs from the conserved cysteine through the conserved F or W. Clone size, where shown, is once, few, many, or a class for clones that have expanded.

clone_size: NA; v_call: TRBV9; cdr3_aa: CASSVGGRMNTEAFF
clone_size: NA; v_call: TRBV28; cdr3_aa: CASSFSGGVNTGELFF
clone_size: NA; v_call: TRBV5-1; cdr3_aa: CASSLDAGRGNSPLHF
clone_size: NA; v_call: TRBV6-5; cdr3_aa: CASKRTEETQYF
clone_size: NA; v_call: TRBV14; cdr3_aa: CASSQGSAGEQYF
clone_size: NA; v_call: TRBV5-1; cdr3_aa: CASSLDRFGAGELFF
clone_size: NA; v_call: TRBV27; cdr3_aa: CASSLTGSSGNTIYF
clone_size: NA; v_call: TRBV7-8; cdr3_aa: CASSSAGETQYF
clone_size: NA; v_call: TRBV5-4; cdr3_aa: CASTRSGRNQETQYF
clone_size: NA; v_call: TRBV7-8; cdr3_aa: CASSSGTAGTGGADTQYF
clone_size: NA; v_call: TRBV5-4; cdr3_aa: CASSLKSYTDTQYF
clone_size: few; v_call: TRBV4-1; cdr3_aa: CASSRPLAPETQYF
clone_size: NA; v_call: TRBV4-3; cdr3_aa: CASSQDRGSSYEQYF
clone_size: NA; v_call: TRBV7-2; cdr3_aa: CASSFYRQGAGYTF
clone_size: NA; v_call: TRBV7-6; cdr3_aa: CASSLDQGSYEQYF
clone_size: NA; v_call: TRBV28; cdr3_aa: CASSSHRTGTGSYEQYF
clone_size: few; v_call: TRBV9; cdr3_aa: CASSVEWGGRAVEQFF
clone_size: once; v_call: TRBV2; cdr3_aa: CASSFLLAGANEQFF
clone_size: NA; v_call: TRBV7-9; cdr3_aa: CASSLLRDTGPYGYTF
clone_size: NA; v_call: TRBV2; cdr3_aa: CASRGLAGAVGEQFF
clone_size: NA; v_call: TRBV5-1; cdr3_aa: CASSSGAADYGYTF
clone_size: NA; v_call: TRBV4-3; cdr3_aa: CASSQGGTRTGELFF
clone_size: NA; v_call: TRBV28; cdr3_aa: CASNTGQGSYGYTF
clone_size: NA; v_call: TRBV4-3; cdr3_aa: CASSQVTARASYEQYF
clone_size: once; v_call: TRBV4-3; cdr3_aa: CASSQGPRDTGELFF
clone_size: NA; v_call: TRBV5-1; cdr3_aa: CASKGGGTDTQYF
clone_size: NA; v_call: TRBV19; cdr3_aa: CASSIQGGTGEQYF
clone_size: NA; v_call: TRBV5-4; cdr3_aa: CASSPPEQTGEAFF
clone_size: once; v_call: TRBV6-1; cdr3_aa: CASSVQGLGQYF
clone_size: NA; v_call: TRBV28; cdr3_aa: CASRTSGSTDTQYF
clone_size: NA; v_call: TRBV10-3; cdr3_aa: CASRQGLNTEAFF
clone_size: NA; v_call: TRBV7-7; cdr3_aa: CATREASNTGELFF
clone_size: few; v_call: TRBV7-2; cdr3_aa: CASSLRLAGVDYEQYF
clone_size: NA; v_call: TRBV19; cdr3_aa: CASRQGPGANVLTF
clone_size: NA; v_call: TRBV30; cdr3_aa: CAWQGSSNQPQHF
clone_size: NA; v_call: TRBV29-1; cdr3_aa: CSVGGSGPLYDEQFF
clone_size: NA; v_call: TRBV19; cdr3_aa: CASSTGQTYSPLHF
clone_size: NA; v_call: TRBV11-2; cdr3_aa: CASSSGLAGSYEQYF
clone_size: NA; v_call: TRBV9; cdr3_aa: CASSGTHGELFF
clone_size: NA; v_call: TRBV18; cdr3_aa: CASSSSGLAGEQYF
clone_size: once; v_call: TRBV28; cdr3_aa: CASSSNSVGDTQYF
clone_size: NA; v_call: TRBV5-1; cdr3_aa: CASMLTSGKDTQYF
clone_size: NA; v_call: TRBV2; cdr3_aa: CASRATSGGLGEQFF
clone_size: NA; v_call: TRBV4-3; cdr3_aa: CASTTWREFSYNEQFF
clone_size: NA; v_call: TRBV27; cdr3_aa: CASSLSLGDRGNYGYTF
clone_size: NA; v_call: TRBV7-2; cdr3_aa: CASSLNRAREQYF
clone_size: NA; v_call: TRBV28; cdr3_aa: CASRSDGIPYEQYF
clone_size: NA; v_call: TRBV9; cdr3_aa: CASSVAGSTDTQYF
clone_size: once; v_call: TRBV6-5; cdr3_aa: CASSLAGGGDTQYF
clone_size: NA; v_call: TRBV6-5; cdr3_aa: CASSYGTGGAYEQYF
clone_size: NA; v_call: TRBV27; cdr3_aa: CASSSQGNTQYF
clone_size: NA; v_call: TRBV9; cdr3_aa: CASSVGLPPNTDTQYF
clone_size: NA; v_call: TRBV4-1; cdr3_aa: CASSQRVLGAVYEQYF
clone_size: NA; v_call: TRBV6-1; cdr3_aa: CASKSRGGTEAFF
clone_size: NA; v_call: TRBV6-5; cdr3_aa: CASLRQGATTDTQYF
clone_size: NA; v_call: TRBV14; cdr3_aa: CASSRQGGSYNSPLHF
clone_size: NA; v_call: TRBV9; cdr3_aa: CASSGQGRMNTEAFF